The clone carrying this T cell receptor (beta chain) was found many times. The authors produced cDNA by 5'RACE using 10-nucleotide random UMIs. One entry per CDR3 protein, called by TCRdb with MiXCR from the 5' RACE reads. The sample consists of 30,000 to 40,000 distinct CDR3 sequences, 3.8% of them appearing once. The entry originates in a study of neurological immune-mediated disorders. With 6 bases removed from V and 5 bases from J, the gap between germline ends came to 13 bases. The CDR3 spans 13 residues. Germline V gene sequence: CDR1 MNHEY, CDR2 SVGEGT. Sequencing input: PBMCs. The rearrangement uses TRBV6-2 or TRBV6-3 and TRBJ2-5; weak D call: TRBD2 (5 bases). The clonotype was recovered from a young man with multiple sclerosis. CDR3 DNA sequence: TGTGCCAGCAGAACAGCTATAGCGGAGACCCAGTACTTC. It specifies CASRTAIAETQYF.